This T cell receptor (beta chain) was sequenced for a study of T cells after somatic rescue of genetic block. Generated by immunoSEQ multiplex PCR, the TCRdb table keeps only in-frame clones and is missing some. The data contain some 14,000 clones, about 65% of them singletons. Germline CDR1 SNHLY, CDR2 FYNNEI. The CDR3 spans 14 residues. Trimming left V 6 bases short and J 1 base short, with 10 bases between. The receptor was derived from a boy aged 5-17 years. Sequenced: peripheral blood mononuclear cells (PBMCs). This chain uses TRBV2 with TRBJ1-5; D is unclear. CDR3 sequence: CASRSSLSNQPQHF. In nucleotides, the CDR3 is TGTGCCAGCAGAAGCAGTTTAAGCAATCAGCCCCAGCATTTT.